These 18 T cell receptor beta chains were all obtained from the same sample, sequenced in a study of PD-L1 blockade in urothelial cancer. Measured with immunoSEQ multiplex PCR; TCRdb has only the in-frame clones, and not every one. This table holds roughly 95,000 clones, more than 75% found once. Time point denoted: pretreatment peripheral blood. The source was PBMCs, collected around atezolizumab (anti-PD-L1) treatment. These receptors came from a man aged 55 to 69 with urothelial cancer.

This chain connects TRBV7-7 to TRBJ2-1, with TRBD1 identical over 11 bases. The CDR3 sequence is 19 residues long. The V gene's germline CDR1 is SSHAT and CDR2 FNYEAQ (reference sequence). Losses at the gene ends were 3 bases for V and 0 bases for J; bases not matched to a gene: 10. CDR3 amino acids: CASSFPPGQGVSSYNEQFF. In DNA form, the CDR3 reads TGTGCCAGCAGCTTTCCTCCGGGACAGGGGGTGAGCTCCTACAATGAGCAGTTCTTC. Full variable domain (rest looked up from reference TRBV7-7 and TRBJ2-1): GAGVSQSPRYKVTKRGQDVTLRCDPISSHATLYWYQQALGQGPEFLTYFNYEAQPDKSGLPSDRFSAERPEGSISTLTIQRTEQRDSAMYRCASSFPPGQGVSSYNEQFFGPGTRLTVL.

The gene calls are TRBV27 and TRBJ1-5; D not resolved. Per the germline V gene, CDR1 is MNHEY and CDR2 is SMNVEV (reference sequence). The CDR3 totals 15 residues. V lost 2 bases and J lost 2, with 10 bases in between. The DNA for the CDR3 is TGTGCCAGCAGTTTAAGCCTTCTTGGCAATCAGCCCCAGCATTTT. This gives the protein CASSLSLLGNQPQHF.

This clone was recorded a few times. J is TRBJ1-2 and V is TRBV7-2, with D hard to call. The CDR3 is 13 residues long. Looked up from germline, CDR1 is SGHTA and CDR2 is FQGNSA. Trimming took off 5 bases at V and 8 bases at J, with 15 bases between the two ends. The CDR3 nucleotides are TGTGCCAGCAGCCCACGGGGAGGGAGAGGCTACACCTTC. This encodes CASSPRGGRGYTF.

This chain uses TRBV6-5 with TRBJ2-7; D is ambiguous. Germline loops: CDR1 MNHEY, CDR2 SVGAGI. Trimming stripped 2 bases from V and 6 bases from J, with 5 bases between. The CDR3 spans 11 residues. CDR3 sequence (DNA): TGTGCCAGCAGTTACGTCGGCGAGCAGTACTTC. Its protein product is CASSYVGEQYF.

The chain carries TRBV4-2 and TRBJ2-3, with D perhaps TRBD1 (6 bases). Trimming removed 4 bases at V and 0 bases at J, with 11 bases between. Germline loops: CDR1 LGHNA, CDR2 YNFKEQ. The CDR3 extends over 15 amino acids. CDR3 residues: CASSLGQPSTDTQYF. CDR3 nucleotide sequence: TGTGCCAGCAGCCTAGGACAGCCAAGCACAGATACGCAGTATTTT.

This chain joins TRBV7-2 and TRBJ2-5, with a possible D match to TRBD2 (6 bases). Per the germline V gene, CDR1 is SGHTA and CDR2 is FQGNSA. The CDR3 is 17 residues long. Trimming removed 2 bases at V and 2 bases at J, with 18 bases between. The CDR3 DNA follows: TGTGCCAGCAGCTTATTAGGCGGGGCCATCCTTCAAGAGACCCAGTACTTC. As protein: CASSLLGGAILQETQYF.

The rearrangement joins TRBV7-6 to TRBJ2-7; 8 nucleotides line up with TRBD1. The CDR3 covers 14 residues. Germline loops: CDR1 SGHVS, CDR2 FNYEAQ. Trimming at V came to 2 bases and at J to 6 bases, leaving 6 bases not matched to a gene. The CDR3 reads CASSLNTGGVEQYF. The CDR3 nucleotides are TGTGCCAGCAGCTTAAATACAGGGGGAGTCGAGCAGTACTTC.

This clone was seen a few times. The chain recombines TRBV6-5 with TRBJ1-6, with unresolved D. V was shortened by 2 bases and J by 2 bases, with 7 bases between the two germline ends. The germline CDR1 and CDR2 sequences are MNHEY and SVGAGI. The CDR3 covers 15 residues. This CDR3 is CASSYGEAYNSPLHF. The DNA for the CDR3 is TGTGCCAGCAGTTACGGAGAAGCCTATAATTCACCCCTCCACTTT.

V is TRBV11-2 and J is TRBJ1-3; 8 bases align to TRBD1. The CDR3 runs 14 residues. Germline values: CDR1 SGHAT, CDR2 FQNNGV. Unmatched junction bases numbered 8, after V lost 5 bases and J lost 8 bases. The chain's CDR3 is CASSPRQGADTIYF. Here the CDR3 DNA reads TGTGCCAGCAGCCCTCGTCAGGGGGCCGACACCATATATTTT.

This sequence joins TRBV7-8 and TRBJ1-1; 10 nucleotides line up with TRBD1. Losses at the gene ends were 4 bases for V and 4 bases for J; bases not matched to a gene: 6. The V gene's germline CDR1 is SGHVS and CDR2 FQNEAQ. The CDR3 is 15 residues long. The CDR3 coding sequence is TGTGCCAGCAGCTCCCCGACAGGGGGCGGCACTGAAGCTTTCTTT. Its translation: CASSSPTGGGTEAFF.

The chain is built from TRBV2 and TRBJ2-7; 9 nucleotides agree with TRBD2. Germline CDR1 SNHLY, CDR2 FYNNEI. With 3 bases clipped from V and 2 bases from J, the junction kept 2 bases outside the gene matches. The CDR3 has 14 residues. The CDR3, as DNA: TGTGCCAGCAGTGAGCCTAGCGGGACCTACGAGCAGTACTTC. This sequence encodes CASSEPSGTYEQYF.

The chain has TRBV13 and TRBJ2-5; a possible D gene is TRBD1 (6 bases). The germline gives CDR1 PRHDT, CDR2 FYEKMQ (reference sequence). The CDR3 extends over 14 amino acids. Between the trimmed V and J ends, which lost 2 bases and 0 bases, there was a span of 7 bases. The CDR3 DNA is TGTGCCAGCAGCTTAAGGGGGTACCAAGAGACCCAGTACTTC. As protein: CASSLRGYQETQYF.

The CDR3 nucleotides read TGTGCCAGCAGCTTAGATCAGGGGTATGGCTACACCTTC. Translated: CASSLDQGYGYTF. The J gene is TRBJ1-2, the V gene TRBV7-9, with D maybe TRBD1 (6 bases). Trimming stripped 1 base from V and 5 bases from J, with 8 bases between. The CDR3 is 13 amino acids. The germline V gene has CDR1 SEHNR and CDR2 FQNEAQ (reference sequence).

The rearrangement joins TRBV6-4 to TRBJ1-2, with TRBD1 as a possible D gene (5 bases). The germline V gene encodes CDR1 MRHNA and CDR2 SNTAGT. Deletions cut 6 bases from V and 8 bases from J, with 10 bases between. This CDR3 contains 11 residues. The CDR3 here is CASRSGIGYTF. The CDR3 nucleotides read TGTGCCAGCAGGTCAGGGATCGGCTACACCTTC.

The V gene is TRBV6-6, the J gene TRBJ2-3; 8 nucleotides match TRBD2. This CDR3 is 15 amino acids long. V shed 0 bases, J shed 7 bases, and the junction held 6 bases outside the gene matches. In germline, CDR1 is MNHNY, CDR2 SVGAGI (reference sequence). The CDR3 DNA follows: TGTGCCAGCAGTTACTCGATCGGGAGGGAGAATACGCAGTATTTT. This gives the protein CASSYSIGRENTQYF.

This clone occurred a few times. J is TRBJ1-5 and V is TRBV20-1; D gene ambiguous. Germline CDR1 DFQATT, CDR2 SNEGSKA (reference sequence). Trimming pared 2 bases from V and 7 bases from J, leaving 6 bases between. The CDR3 is 11 amino acids. CDR3 amino acids: CSARSGQPQHF. CDR3 bases: TGCAGTGCTAGATCAGGACAGCCCCAGCATTTT.

CDR3 sequence (DNA): TGTGCCAGCAGCCAAGATCTTAGAACTAGCGGTAGGGAGCAGTACTTC. Protein product: CASSQDLRTSGREQYF. V gene TRBV4-2 combines with J gene TRBJ2-7; TRBD2 matches at 8 bases. Germline V lookup: CDR1 LGHNA, CDR2 YNFKEQ. Losses at the gene ends were 0 bases for V and 7 bases for J; bases not matched to a gene: 11. The length of the CDR3 is 16 residues.

The chain employs TRBV19 and TRBJ2-7, with a tentative D call TRBD2 (6 bases). Trimming pared 3 bases from V and 3 bases from J, leaving 6 bases between. This CDR3 contains 12 residues. Germline CDR1 is LNHDA and CDR2 is SQIVND (reference sequence). The CDR3 nucleotides read TGTGCCAGTAGTATGGGGGGCTACGAGCAGTACTTC. This sequence encodes CASSMGGYEQYF.